This T cell receptor (beta chain) was captured by sequencing in a study of long-term antiretroviral therapy in people with HIV. The overall study: There is a gap of about a decade between the earliest samples and the later 2015 immediate-ART recommendation.

Samples were assayed with immunoSEQ v3.0 at survey level. Each sample aimed for roughly 40,000-55,000 sequenced T-cell genomes. Data came from immunoSEQ multiplex PCR; TCRdb stores just in-frame clones and leaves some out. The table shows 48,000 or so clones, with about 81% occurring only once. CDR3 length: 17 amino acids. Per germline, CDR1 LNHDA and CDR2 SQIVND (reference sequence). The junction had 11 bases not matched to a gene; V was cut back by 8 bases and J by 2 bases. Sequencing used unsorted PBMCs, obtained 0.8 years after starting antiretroviral therapy. The rearrangement uses TRBV19 and TRBJ2-6, with 8 bases that match TRBD1. The clonotype originates from a woman in her late teens or twenties with HIV. The CDR3 loop reads CASPSTGGGTGANVLTF. Written as DNA, the CDR3 is TGTGCCAGTCCCTCAACAGGGGGAGGTACTGGGGCCAACGTCCTGACTTTC.